This T cell receptor beta chain was sequenced in a study of hypomethylating agent response in myelodysplastic syndrome. Deletions cut 6 bases from V and 9 bases from J, with 15 bases between. Germline values: CDR1 MNHEY, CDR2 SVGAGI. CDR3 size: 14 residues. Findings and caveats of the study: The cohort was small, with only around eleven patients analyzed. Whether shared GLIPH2 clusters recognize novel MDS antigens was not confirmed.

Study processing details: Around 1.6% of 150,000 to 200,000 clonotypes matched previously reported viral-epitope-specific VDJdb entries. The data were produced by immunoSEQ multiplex PCR, yet TCRdb's version contains in-frame clones alone and is incomplete. V, J and clone size are taken as reported in that table, and D and trimming were inferred from the DNA itself. Of about 4,500 clones listed, approximately 87% were seen once; the top ten hold 7.6%. The sample holds a few counts of this clone. The antigen is undetermined. The analysis used unsorted bulk bone marrow, not T-cell subsets. The receptor's source is a human donor with myelodysplastic syndrome. The chain couples TRBV6-5 to TRBJ1-6; the D gene is possibly TRBD1 (5 bases). The sequencing used bone marrow, collected before or after starting hypomethylating agent treatment for myelodysplastic syndrome (not recorded which). The CDR3 reads CASSPRALASPLHF. The CDR3 DNA reads as TGTGCCAGCAGCCCCAGGGCGTTAGCTTCACCCCTCCACTTT.